This is a list of T cell receptor beta chains from one sample in a study of identical twins. TCRdb processed the 5' RACE reads anew with MiXCR; each CDR3 protein has one entry. Of nearly 900,000 distinct CDR3 sequences in the sample, 12% were seen once. The sample also formed part of further work on yellow fever vaccine responses in identical twins.

Sequenced material: PBMCs. The receptors here all came from a woman under 30 in good health. Each CDR3 is given with its conserved first and last residue. D genes are given only for firm matches. Clone size, where shown, is once, few, many, or a class for clones that have expanded.

abundance	j_gene	d_gene	v_gene	CDR3nt	CDR3aa
few	TRBJ1-1	.	TRBV29-1	TGCAGCGTTGAAGGACCGACCACTGAAGCTTTCTTT	CSVEGPTTEAFF
few	TRBJ2-1	TRBD1	TRBV10-3	TGTGCCATCAGTGACCCGAGGGGACAGACATCAAACAATGAGCAGTTCTTC	CAISDPRGQTSNNEQFF
.	TRBJ2-1	.	TRBV20-1	TGCAGTGCTAGAGTCCCCGCGAGCAATGAGCAGTTCTTC	CSARVPASNEQFF
few	TRBJ2-3	.	TRBV21-1	TGTGCCAGCAGCAAAGACTCGCGGGGGGGCACAGATACGCAGTATTTT	CASSKDSRGGTDTQYF
few	TRBJ2-2	TRBD1	TRBV12-3/TRBV12-4	TGTGCCAGCAGTTGGGGGACAGGGGGCTACGGGGAGCTGTTTTTT	CASSWGTGGYGELFF
few	TRBJ2-7	TRBD2	TRBV19	TGTGCCAGTAGTACGGGACTAGCGGGAGGGCCCTACGAGCAGTACTTC	CASSTGLAGGPYEQYF
many	TRBJ2-1	TRBD1	TRBV5-6	TGTGCCAGCAGCTTGAGGTCCAGGGGGTCCTCCTACAATGAGCAGTTCTTC	CASSLRSRGSSYNEQFF
.	TRBJ2-4	TRBD2	TRBV5-6	TGTGCCAGCAGCCTCCCTTGGGGGGGAGCGGGGGACATTCAGTACTTC	CASSLPWGGAGDIQYF
few	TRBJ1-2	TRBD1	TRBV4-1	TGCGCCAGCAGCCAAGATCCGGGGACAGTCGACTATGGCTACACCTTC	CASSQDPGTVDYGYTF
.	TRBJ2-3	.	TRBV20-1	TGCAGTGCTAGAGGATTAGGGGGACAAGATACGCAGTATTTT	CSARGLGGQDTQYF
few	TRBJ2-2	.	TRBV24-1	TGTGCCACCAGTGATTTGTTCTCAGGGGCCAACACCGGGGAGCTGTTTTTT	CATSDLFSGANTGELFF